These T cell receptor beta chains were read from a single sample in a study of CD8 T cells in Susac syndrome. Via MiXCR, TCRdb re-called the immunoSEQ multiplex PCR reads, giving one row per CDR3 protein. The sample includes approximately 110,000 distinct CDR3 sequences, 90% to 95% seen only once; the top ten take over 0.07%. The sequenced sample consisted of CD4+ T cells from PBMCs. Receptors were obtained from a human donor in good health. The CDR3 runs from the conserved cysteine through the conserved F or W. Each record gives: D gene, clone size, J gene, V gene, CDR3 protein, CDR3 DNA. The D gene is left open where the match is weak. Expanded clones are given a class, and other clones once, few, many or no size at all.

>.|few|TRBJ1-1|TRBV5-1
CASSSQVNTEAFF
TGCGCCAGCAGTTCTCAGGTGAACACTGAAGCTTTCTTT
>.|.|TRBJ1-1|TRBV7-9
CASSLAGAPEAFF
TGTGCCAGCAGCTTAGCAGGGGCGCCTGAAGCTTTCTTT
>.|.|TRBJ1-2|TRBV12-3/TRBV12-4
CASSLSYGYTF
TGTGCCAGCAGTTTAAGCTATGGCTACACCTTC
>.|.|TRBJ2-7|TRBV4-1
CASSQDAGDLYEQYF
TGCGCCAGCAGCCAAGATGCAGGGGACCTTTACGAGCAGTACTTC
>.|.|TRBJ2-3|TRBV7-2
CASSWAGGADTQYF
TGTGCCAGCAGCTGGGCTGGAGGGGCAGATACGCAGTATTTT
>.|once|TRBJ2-7|TRBV20-1
CSARSQGPYEQYF
TGCAGTGCTAGATCTCAGGGACCCTACGAGCAGTACTTC
>.|once|TRBJ1-2|TRBV12-3/TRBV12-4
CASSLSDSGNYGYTF
TGTGCCAGCAGTTTATCCGACAGCGGAAACTATGGCTACACCTTC
>TRBD2|.|TRBJ2-2|TRBV5-1
CASSLDGGRASAGELFF
TGCGCCAGCAGCTTGGATGGCGGGAGGGCCTCCGCCGGGGAGCTGTTTTTT
>TRBD2|.|TRBJ2-7|TRBV19
CASSGLAGVQEQYF
TGTGCCAGTAGTGGACTAGCGGGAGTGCAAGAGCAGTACTTC
>.|.|TRBJ2-1|TRBV3-1
CASSQTRTGEQFF
TGTGCCAGCAGCCAAACCCGGACTGGTGAGCAGTTCTTC
>.|.|TRBJ2-7|TRBV30
CAWSRLEPPYEQYF
TGTGCCTGGAGTCGCCTAGAACCCCCCTACGAGCAGTACTTC
>TRBD1|.|TRBJ2-5|TRBV7-2
CASSQWTGKETQYF
TGTGCCAGCAGCCAATGGACAGGGAAAGAGACCCAGTACTTC
>.|.|TRBJ2-6|TRBV28
CASSLRVGPRAGANVLTF
TGTGCCAGCAGTTTACGGGTAGGGCCGCGCGCTGGGGCCAACGTCCTGACTTTC
>.|once|TRBJ2-7|TRBV14
CASCPMGGTYEQYF
TGTGCCAGCTGTCCAATGGGCGGGACCTACGAGCAGTACTTC
>.|few|TRBJ2-7|TRBV6-2/TRBV6-3
CASSYPQPSQYF
TGTGCCAGCAGTTATCCGCAGCCATCGCAGTACTTC
>.|.|TRBJ2-7|TRBV3-1
CASSQGVGAYEQYF
TGTGCCAGCAGCCAAGGGGTAGGGGCCTACGAGCAGTACTTC
>TRBD1|.|TRBJ2-7|TRBV20-1
CSAKGQGLYEQYF
TGCAGTGCTAAGGGACAGGGGTTATACGAGCAGTACTTC
>.|.|TRBJ1-5|TRBV4-1
CASSQDSREGRPQHF
TGCGCCAGCAGCCAAGATTCCAGGGAAGGGCGGCCCCAGCATTTT
>.|.|TRBJ1-5|TRBV20-1
CSARDQGGSNQPQHF
TGCAGTGCTAGAGACCAGGGAGGTAGCAATCAGCCCCAGCATTTT
>.|.|TRBJ1-1|TRBV20-1
CSASFPDPMNTEAFF
TGCAGTGCTTCCTTTCCAGATCCCATGAACACTGAAGCTTTCTTT
>.|.|TRBJ2-7|TRBV29-1
CSVVSQGSAYEQYF
TGCAGCGTTGTGTCTCAGGGTTCAGCCTACGAGCAGTACTTC
>.|.|TRBJ1-2|TRBV2
CASTSLGKGYTF
TGTGCCAGCACGTCCCTAGGGAAAGGCTACACCTTC
>.|once|TRBJ2-7|TRBV5-1
CASSFGGPYEQYF
TGCGCCAGCAGCTTCGGCGGGCCCTACGAGCAGTACTTC
>.|.|TRBJ1-2|TRBV3-1
CASTRGGNYGYTF
TGTGCCAGCACCCGAGGGGGGAACTATGGCTACACCTTC
>.|.|TRBJ1-1|TRBV20-1
CSARGTMNTEAFF
TGCAGTGCTAGAGGGACAATGAACACTGAAGCTTTCTTT
>TRBD1|once|TRBJ1-1|TRBV19
CASSSTGVMNTEAFF
TGTGCCAGTAGCTCGACAGGGGTCATGAACACTGAAGCTTTCTTT
>.|.|TRBJ2-6|TRBV9
CASSSDRGANVLTF
TGTGCCAGCAGCTCCGATCGGGGGGCCAACGTCCTGACTTTC
>.|.|TRBJ2-4|TRBV10-2
CASSSTDSGKNIQYF
TGCGCCAGCAGTTCCACCGACAGCGGCAAAAACATTCAGTACTTC
>.|.|TRBJ2-6|TRBV12-3/TRBV12-4
CASRSGGANVLTF
TGTGCCAGCAGGTCAGGTGGGGCCAACGTCCTGACTTTC
>TRBD2|.|TRBJ2-7|TRBV27
CASSLLGRTSGSTYEQYF
TGTGCCAGCAGTTTATTGGGGCGGACTAGCGGGAGTACCTACGAGCAGTACTTC
>.|.|TRBJ2-2|TRBV4-1
CASSQALLDMRSDRSTGELFF
TGCGCCAGCAGCCAGGCCCTACTAGACATGAGGTCGGACCGGAGCACCGGGGAGCTGTTTTTT
>TRBD2|once|TRBJ2-1|TRBV3-1
CASSQDGTSGSRPNYEQFF
TGTGCCAGCAGCCAAGACGGGACTAGCGGGAGCAGGCCCAATTACGAGCAGTTCTTC
>.|.|TRBJ2-3|TRBV7-2
CASSSVVDTQYF
TGTGCCAGCAGCTCCGTGGTGGATACGCAGTATTTT
>.|.|TRBJ1-4|TRBV6-6
CASSYAGWGNEKLFF
TGTGCCAGCAGTTACGCAGGGTGGGGTAATGAAAAACTGTTTTTT
>.|once|TRBJ1-2|TRBV5-1
CASTNHRSYGYTF
TGCGCCAGCACCAACCACAGGTCTTATGGCTACACCTTC
>.|once|TRBJ1-1|TRBV30
CAWRPSPPTEAFF
TGTGCCTGGAGACCCTCTCCCCCCACTGAAGCTTTCTTT
>.|.|TRBJ2-3|TRBV7-2
CASSRHRDTQYF
TGTGCCAGCTCGAGGCACCGGGATACGCAGTATTTT
>.|.|TRBJ2-6|TRBV6-5
CASSYSSGANVLTF
TGTGCCAGCAGTTACAGCTCTGGGGCCAACGTCCTGACTTTC
>.|.|TRBJ2-1|TRBV18
CASSTTDPLSYNEQFF
TGTGCCAGCTCAACCACTGATCCCTTGTCCTACAATGAGCAGTTCTTC
>TRBD2|.|TRBJ2-1|TRBV9
CASSVNPVAGHEQFF
TGTGCCAGCAGCGTAAACCCAGTAGCGGGACATGAGCAGTTCTTC
>.|once|TRBJ2-1|TRBV29-1
CSVLTGANVVFF
TGCAGCGTTCTGACCGGGGCCAATGTTGTGTTCTTC
>TRBD1|.|TRBJ1-1|TRBV7-2
CASSPGQNVNEAFF
TGTGCCAGCAGTCCGGGACAGAACGTAAATGAAGCTTTCTTT
>TRBD2|.|TRBJ2-1|TRBV7-2
CASSISGSQYNEQFF
TGTGCCAGCAGCATAAGCGGGAGTCAATACAATGAGCAGTTCTTC
>TRBD2|few|TRBJ2-2|TRBV5-6
CASSLVSGRNTGELFF
TGTGCCAGCAGCTTGGTTAGCGGGAGAAACACCGGGGAGCTGTTTTTT
>.|.|TRBJ1-1|TRBV3-1
CASSQGGRGTEAFF
TGTGCCAGCAGCCAAGGGGGTAGGGGTACTGAAGCTTTCTTT
>.|.|TRBJ2-6|TRBV29-1
CSVRSDAGANVLTF
TGCAGCGTTCGGTCGGACGCTGGGGCCAACGTCCTGACTTTC
>.|.|TRBJ1-1|TRBV5-1
CASSLDGNSPEAFF
TGCGCCAGCAGCTTGGACGGGAATAGCCCTGAAGCTTTCTTT
>.|once|TRBJ1-2|TRBV20-1
CSASDPTGSYGYTF
TGCAGTGCTAGTGATCCCACAGGGTCCTATGGCTACACCTTC
>.|.|TRBJ2-7|TRBV11-3
CASSPYAGSYEQYF
TGTGCCAGCAGCCCTTACGCGGGGTCCTACGAGCAGTACTTC
>.|.|TRBJ2-1|TRBV6-1
CASSRMAGRRPPEQFF
TGTGCCAGCAGCCGTATGGCGGGACGACGACCGCCTGAGCAGTTCTTC
>.|.|TRBJ2-5|TRBV20-1
CSARDRGGETQYF
TGCAGTGCTAGAGATAGAGGAGGGGAGACCCAGTACTTC
>.|once|TRBJ1-4|TRBV5-6
CASSLGIPRTRTDPNEKLFF
TGTGCCAGCAGCTTGGGAATCCCCAGGACCCGGACGGATCCTAATGAAAAACTGTTTTTT
>.|.|TRBJ2-1|TRBV6-5
CASSGSSSYNEQFF
TGTGCCAGCAGCGGATCGAGCTCCTACAATGAGCAGTTCTTC
>.|.|TRBJ2-7|TRBV7-9
CASSLMGPDIYEQYF
TGTGCCAGCAGCTTAATGGGCCCGGATATCTACGAGCAGTACTTC
>TRBD1|.|TRBJ1-1|TRBV6-2/TRBV6-3
CASSYQQGGGRTEAFF
TGTGCCAGCAGTTACCAACAAGGGGGCGGGAGGACTGAAGCTTTCTTT
>.|.|TRBJ2-7|TRBV4-1
CASSQEKGPGAGTYEQYF
TGCGCCAGCAGCCAAGAGAAAGGACCGGGGGCGGGAACCTACGAGCAGTACTTC
>.|.|TRBJ1-5|TRBV6-1
CASSPLEEQPQHF
TGTGCCAGCAGCCCCCTTGAGGAGCAGCCCCAGCATTTT
>.|.|TRBJ2-2|TRBV4-2
CASRSLTGNTGELFF
TGTGCCAGCAGAAGTCTAACGGGCAACACCGGGGAGCTGTTTTTT
>.|once|TRBJ2-3|TRBV20-1
CSALSLDTQYF
TGCAGTGCTCTCTCTCTGGATACGCAGTATTTT